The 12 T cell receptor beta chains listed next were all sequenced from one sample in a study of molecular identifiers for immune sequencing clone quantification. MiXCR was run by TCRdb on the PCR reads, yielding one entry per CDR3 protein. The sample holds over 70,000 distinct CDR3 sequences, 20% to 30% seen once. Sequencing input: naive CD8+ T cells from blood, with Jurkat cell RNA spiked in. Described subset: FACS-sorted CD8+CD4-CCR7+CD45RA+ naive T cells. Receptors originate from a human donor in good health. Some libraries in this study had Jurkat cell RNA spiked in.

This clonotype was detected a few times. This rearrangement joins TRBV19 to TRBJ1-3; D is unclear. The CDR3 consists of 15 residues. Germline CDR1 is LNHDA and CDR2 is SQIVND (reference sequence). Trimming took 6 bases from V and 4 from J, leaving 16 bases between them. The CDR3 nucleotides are TGTGCCAGTAGCGCCTTTGACTGGACCGGAAACACCATATATTTT. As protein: CASSAFDWTGNTIYF.

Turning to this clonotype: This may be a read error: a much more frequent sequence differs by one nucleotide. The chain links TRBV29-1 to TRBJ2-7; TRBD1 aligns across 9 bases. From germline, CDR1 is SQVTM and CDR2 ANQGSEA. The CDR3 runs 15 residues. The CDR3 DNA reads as TGCAGCGTTGAAGGAGTCACAGGGGGCACCTACGCGCAGTACTTC. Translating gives CSVEGVTGGTYAQYF.

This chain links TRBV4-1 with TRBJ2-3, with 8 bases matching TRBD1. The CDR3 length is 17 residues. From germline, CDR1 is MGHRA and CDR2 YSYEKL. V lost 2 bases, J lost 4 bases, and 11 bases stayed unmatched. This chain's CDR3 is CASSQILDREYADTQYF. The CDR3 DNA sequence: TGCGCCAGCAGCCAAATTTTGGACAGGGAATACGCAGATACGCAGTATTTT.

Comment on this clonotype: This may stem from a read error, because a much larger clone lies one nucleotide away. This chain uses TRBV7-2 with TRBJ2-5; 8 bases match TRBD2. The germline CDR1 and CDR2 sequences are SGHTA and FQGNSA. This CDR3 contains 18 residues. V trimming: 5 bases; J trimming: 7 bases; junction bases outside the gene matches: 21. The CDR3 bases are TGTGCCAGCAGCGTGTACCCGATTGAACTAGCGGCAAGCGGGACCCAGTACTTC. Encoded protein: CASSVYPIELAASGTQYF.

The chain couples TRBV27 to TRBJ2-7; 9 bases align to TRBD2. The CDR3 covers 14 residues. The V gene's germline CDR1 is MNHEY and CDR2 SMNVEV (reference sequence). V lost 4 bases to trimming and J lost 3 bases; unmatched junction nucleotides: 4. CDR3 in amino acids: CASSSLAGSYEQYF. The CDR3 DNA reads TGTGCCAGCAGTTCGCTAGCGGGAAGCTACGAGCAGTACTTC.

The CDR3 loop is CASSDDRGISPQHF. CDR3 DNA sequence: TGTGCCAGCAGTGATGACAGAGGGATCAGCCCCCAGCATTTT. The chain combines TRBV2 with TRBJ1-5; the D gene is possibly TRBD1 (5 bases). Per germline, CDR1 SNHLY and CDR2 FYNNEI. The CDR3 has 14 residues. V was clipped by 3 bases and J by 10 bases, with 16 bases between them.

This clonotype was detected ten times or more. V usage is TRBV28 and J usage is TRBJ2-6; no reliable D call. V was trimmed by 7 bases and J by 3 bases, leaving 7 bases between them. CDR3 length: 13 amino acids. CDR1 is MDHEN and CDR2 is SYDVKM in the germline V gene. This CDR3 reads CASTIDGANVLTF. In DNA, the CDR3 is TGTGCCAGCACTATAGATGGGGCCAACGTCCTGACTTTC.

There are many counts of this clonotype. CDR3 sequence reads: CAWSVRAGDEQYF. The CDR3 DNA follows: TGTGCCTGGAGTGTACGAGCGGGAGACGAGCAGTACTTC. The chain employs TRBV30 and TRBJ2-7; 8 bases fit TRBD2. The CDR3 spans 13 residues. V shed 0 bases, J shed 5 bases, and the junction held 3 bases outside the gene matches. In germline, CDR1 is GTSNPN, CDR2 SVGIG (reference sequence). Drawing the rest from reference TRBV30 and TRBJ2-7, the complete variable domain is SQTIHQWPATLVQPVGSPLSLECTVEGTSNPNLYWYRQAAGRGLQLLFYSVGIGQISSEVPQNLSASRPQDRQFILSSKKLLLSDSGFYLCAWSVRAGDEQYFGPGTRLTVT.

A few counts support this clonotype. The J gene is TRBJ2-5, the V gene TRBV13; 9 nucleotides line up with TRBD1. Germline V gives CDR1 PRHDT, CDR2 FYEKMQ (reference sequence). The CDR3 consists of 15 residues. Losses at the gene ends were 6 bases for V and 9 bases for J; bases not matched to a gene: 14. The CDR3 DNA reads TGTGCCAGCAGTGTTGGGACAGGGTTTTCTCGGGCCCAGTACTTC. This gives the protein CASSVGTGFSRAQYF.

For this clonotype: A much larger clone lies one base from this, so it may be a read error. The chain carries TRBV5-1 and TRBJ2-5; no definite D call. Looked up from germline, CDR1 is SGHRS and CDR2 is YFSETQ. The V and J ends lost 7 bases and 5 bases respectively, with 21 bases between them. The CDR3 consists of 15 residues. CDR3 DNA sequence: TGCGCCAGCTCCGAAGGGATTACTCGGAGTGAGACCCAGTACTTC. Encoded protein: CASSEGITRSETQYF.

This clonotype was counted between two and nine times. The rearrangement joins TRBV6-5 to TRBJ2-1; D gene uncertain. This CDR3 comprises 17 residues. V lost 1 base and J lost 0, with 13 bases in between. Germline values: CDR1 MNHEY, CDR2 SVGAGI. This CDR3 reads CASSYFLGTSSYNEQFF. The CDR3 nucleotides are TGTGCCAGCAGTTACTTCCTCGGAACGAGCTCCTACAATGAGCAGTTCTTC.

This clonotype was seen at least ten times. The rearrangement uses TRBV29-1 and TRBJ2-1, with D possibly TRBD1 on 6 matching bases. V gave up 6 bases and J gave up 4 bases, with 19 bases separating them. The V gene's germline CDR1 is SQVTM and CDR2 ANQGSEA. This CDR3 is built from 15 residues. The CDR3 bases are TGCAGCGTCCTCTTTTTGGGGGCGCCGTACAATGAGCAGTTCTTC. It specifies CSVLFLGAPYNEQFF.